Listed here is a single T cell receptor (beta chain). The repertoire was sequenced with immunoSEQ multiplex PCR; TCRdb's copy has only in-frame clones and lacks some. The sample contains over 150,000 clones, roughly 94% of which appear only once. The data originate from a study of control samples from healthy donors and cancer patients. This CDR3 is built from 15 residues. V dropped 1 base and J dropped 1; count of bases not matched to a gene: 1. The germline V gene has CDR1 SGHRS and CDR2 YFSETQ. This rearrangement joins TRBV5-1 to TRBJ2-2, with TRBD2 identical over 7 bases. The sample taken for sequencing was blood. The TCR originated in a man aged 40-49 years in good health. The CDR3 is CASSLIAGNTGELFF. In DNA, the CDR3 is TGCGCCAGCAGCTTGATAGCGGGGAACACCGGGGAGCTGTTTTTT. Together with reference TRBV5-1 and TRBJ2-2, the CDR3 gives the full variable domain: KAGVTQTPRYLIKTRGQQVTLSCSPISGHRSVSWYQQTPGQGLQFLFEYFSETQRNKGNFPGRFSGRQFSNSRSEMNVSTLELGDSALYLCASSLIAGNTGELFFGEGSRLTVL.